The TCR beta chain described here comes from a study of T cell responses to AZD1222 COVID-19 vaccine. Points from the study as a whole: Seropositive at baseline were only 5 to 7 AZD1222 recipients. Vaccine-associated CD4 TCRs spanned spike, dominant at 160-218 and 743-854.

Produced via immunoSEQ multiplex PCR; TCRdb's table is partial and in-frame only. In the table there are 140,000 to 150,000 clones, 89% of which are singletons. The table lists this clone with a few counts. The antigen remains unidentified. CDR3 length: 14 residues. Germline-derived CDR1 and CDR2 are SQVTM and ANQGSEA. V was shortened by 3 bases and J by 0 bases, with 11 bases between the two germline ends. The receptor comes from an adult in good health. The material was peripheral blood, obtained on day 0 of AZD1222 vaccination. V gene TRBV29-1 combines with J gene TRBJ1-2; no reliable D call. CDR3 nucleotide sequence: TGCAGCGTTGAGTCAGGCTTTTCTAACTATGGCTACACCTTC. This encodes CSVESGFSNYGYTF.